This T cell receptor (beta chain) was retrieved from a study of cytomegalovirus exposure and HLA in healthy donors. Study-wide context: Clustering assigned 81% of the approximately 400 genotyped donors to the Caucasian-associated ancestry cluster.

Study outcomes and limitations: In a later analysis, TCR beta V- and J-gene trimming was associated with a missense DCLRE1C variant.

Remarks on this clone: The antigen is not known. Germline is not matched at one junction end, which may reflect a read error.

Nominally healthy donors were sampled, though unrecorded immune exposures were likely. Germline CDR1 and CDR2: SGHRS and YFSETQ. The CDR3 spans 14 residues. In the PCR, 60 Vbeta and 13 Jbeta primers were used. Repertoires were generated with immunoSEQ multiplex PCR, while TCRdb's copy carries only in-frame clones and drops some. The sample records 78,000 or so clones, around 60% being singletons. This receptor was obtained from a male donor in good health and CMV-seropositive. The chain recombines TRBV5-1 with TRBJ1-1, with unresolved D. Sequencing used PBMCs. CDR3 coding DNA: TGCGCCACCAGCCCCGGGTCGGGGAACACTGAAGCTTTCTTT. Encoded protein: CATSPGSGNTEAFF.